The sequence of this T cell receptor (beta chain) was determined in a study of T-cell memory formation after mild COVID-19. This clonotype was detected only a few times. In TCRdb, the 5' RACE reads were re-called with MiXCR into one record per CDR3 protein. The data hold around 370,000 distinct CDR3 sequences, with 20% to 25% observed a single time. CDR1 GTSNPN and CDR2 SVGIG come from the germline V gene (reference sequence). The V gene end was trimmed by 3 bases and the J gene end by 1 base; junction bases not matched to a gene: 4. There are 14 residues in the CDR3. The clonotype was recovered from an adult woman who had mild COVID-19 (a few samples of this study predate the infection). Cell type and time point are not known. The specimen sequenced was PBMCs or a T cell subset sorted from them (not recorded which). The V call is TRBV30, the J call TRBJ2-7, with TRBD1 matching over 9 bases. CDR3 nucleotides: TGTGCCTGGAGGGAACAGGGGGCTTCCTACGAGCAGTACTTC. This gives the protein CAWREQGASYEQYF.